This T cell receptor (beta chain) stems from a study of T cell responses to AZD1222 COVID-19 vaccine. V was cut by 4 bases and J by 2 bases, with 17 bases left in between. CDR1 is LGHDT and CDR2 is YNNKEL in the germline V gene (reference sequence). This CDR3 contains 16 residues. Sequenced by immunoSEQ multiplex PCR; TCRdb stores in-frame clones only, minus some. Of 200,000 to 250,000 clones listed, 90% to 95% are singletons. As regards this clone: Its antigen remains unidentified.

Study-level points and caveats: The span of vaccine-associated CD4 TCRs extended across spike, with dominance at 160-218 and 743-854.

The genes are TRBV3-1 (or the pseudogene TRBV3-2) and TRBJ1-1; D not resolved. Sequencing used peripheral blood, obtained 28 days after the second dose of the MenACWY control vaccine. The receptor's source is an adult who received the MenACWY meningococcal vaccine as a control. The CDR3 region has the DNA TGTGCCAGCAGCCCCCTTAGTGCAGTACGAAACACTGAAGCTTTCTTT. Protein: CASSPLSAVRNTEAFF.